This T cell receptor beta chain came from a study of cytomegalovirus exposure and HLA in healthy donors. Overall study findings and caveats: Cytomegalovirus status was reportedly diagnosed by the classifier with high specificity and sensitivity. Accurate HLA-A and HLA-B prediction from TCR beta sequences was reported for most subjects. Judged likely to be a sequencing artifact was a cluster of highly shared sequence variants.

Worth noting for this clone: Its antigen remains unidentified.

Amplification used 60 Vbeta primers and 13 Jbeta primers. Measured with immunoSEQ multiplex PCR; TCRdb has only the in-frame clones, and not every one. The table records 100,000 to 130,000 clones, about 81% of them present only once. V shed 6 bases and J 4 bases; nucleotides not matched to a gene: 2. The CDR3 spans 12 residues. CDR1 is MNHEY and CDR2 is SVGAGI in the germline V gene. Source material: PBMCs. The V gene is TRBV6-5, the J gene TRBJ2-7; 8 bases are shared with TRBD1. This TCR was sampled from a young man in good health and CMV-seropositive. The CDR3 here is CASSGQGYEQYF. The CDR3 DNA reads as TGTGCCAGCAGCGGACAGGGATACGAGCAGTACTTC.